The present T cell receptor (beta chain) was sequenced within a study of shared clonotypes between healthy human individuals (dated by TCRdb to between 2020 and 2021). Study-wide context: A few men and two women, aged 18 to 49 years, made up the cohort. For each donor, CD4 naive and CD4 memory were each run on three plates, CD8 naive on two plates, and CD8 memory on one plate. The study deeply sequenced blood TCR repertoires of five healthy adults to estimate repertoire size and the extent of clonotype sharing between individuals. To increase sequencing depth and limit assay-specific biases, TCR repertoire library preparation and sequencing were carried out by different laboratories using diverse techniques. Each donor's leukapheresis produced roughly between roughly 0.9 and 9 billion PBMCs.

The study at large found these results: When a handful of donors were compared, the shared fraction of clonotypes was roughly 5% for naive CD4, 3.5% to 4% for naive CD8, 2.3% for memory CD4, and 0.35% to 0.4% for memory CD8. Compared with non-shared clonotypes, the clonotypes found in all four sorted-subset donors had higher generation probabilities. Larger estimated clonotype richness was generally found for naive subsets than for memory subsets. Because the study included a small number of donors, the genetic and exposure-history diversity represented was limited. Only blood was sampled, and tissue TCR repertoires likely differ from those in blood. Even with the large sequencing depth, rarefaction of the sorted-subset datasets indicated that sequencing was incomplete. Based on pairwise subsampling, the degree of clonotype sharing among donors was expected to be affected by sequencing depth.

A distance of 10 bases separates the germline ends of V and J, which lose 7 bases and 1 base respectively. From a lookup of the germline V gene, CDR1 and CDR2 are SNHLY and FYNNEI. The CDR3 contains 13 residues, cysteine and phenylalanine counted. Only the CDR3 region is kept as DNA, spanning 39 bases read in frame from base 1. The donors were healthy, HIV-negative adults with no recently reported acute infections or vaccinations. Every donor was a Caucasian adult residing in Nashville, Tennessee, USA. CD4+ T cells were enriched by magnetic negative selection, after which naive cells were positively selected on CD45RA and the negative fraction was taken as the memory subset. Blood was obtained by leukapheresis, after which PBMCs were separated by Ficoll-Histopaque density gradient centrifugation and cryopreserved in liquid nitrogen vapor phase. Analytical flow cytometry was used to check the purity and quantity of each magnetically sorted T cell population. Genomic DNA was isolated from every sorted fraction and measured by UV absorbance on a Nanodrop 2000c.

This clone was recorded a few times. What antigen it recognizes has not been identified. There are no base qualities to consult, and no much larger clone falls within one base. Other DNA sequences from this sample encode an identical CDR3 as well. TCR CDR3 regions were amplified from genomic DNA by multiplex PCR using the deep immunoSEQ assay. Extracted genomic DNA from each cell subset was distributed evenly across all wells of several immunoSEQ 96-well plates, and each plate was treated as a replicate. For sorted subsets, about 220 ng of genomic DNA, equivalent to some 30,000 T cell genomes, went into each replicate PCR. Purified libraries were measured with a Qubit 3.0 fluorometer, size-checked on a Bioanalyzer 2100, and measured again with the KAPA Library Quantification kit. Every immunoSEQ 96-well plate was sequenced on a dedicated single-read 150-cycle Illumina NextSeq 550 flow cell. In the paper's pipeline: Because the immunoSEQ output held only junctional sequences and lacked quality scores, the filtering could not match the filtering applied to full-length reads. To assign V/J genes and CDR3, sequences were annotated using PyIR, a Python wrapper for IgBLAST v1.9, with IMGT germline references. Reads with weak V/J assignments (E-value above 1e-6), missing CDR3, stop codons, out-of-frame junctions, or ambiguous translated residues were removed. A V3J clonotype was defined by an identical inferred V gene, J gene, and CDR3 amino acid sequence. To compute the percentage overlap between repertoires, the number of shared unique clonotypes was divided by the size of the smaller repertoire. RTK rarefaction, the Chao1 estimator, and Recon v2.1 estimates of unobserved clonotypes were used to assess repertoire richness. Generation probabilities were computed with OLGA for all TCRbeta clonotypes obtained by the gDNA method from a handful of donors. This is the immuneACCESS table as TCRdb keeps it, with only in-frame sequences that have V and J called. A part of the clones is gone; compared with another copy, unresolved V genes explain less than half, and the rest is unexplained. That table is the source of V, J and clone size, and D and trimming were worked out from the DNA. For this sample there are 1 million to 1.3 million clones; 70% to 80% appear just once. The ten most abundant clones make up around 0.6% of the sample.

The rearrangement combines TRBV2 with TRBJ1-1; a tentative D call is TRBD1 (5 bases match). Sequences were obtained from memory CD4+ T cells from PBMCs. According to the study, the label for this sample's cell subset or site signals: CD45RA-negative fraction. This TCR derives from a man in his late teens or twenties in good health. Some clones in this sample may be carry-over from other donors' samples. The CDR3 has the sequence CASTLQGNTEAFF. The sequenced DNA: TGTGCCAGCACCCTTCAGGGGAACACTGAAGCTTTCTTT.